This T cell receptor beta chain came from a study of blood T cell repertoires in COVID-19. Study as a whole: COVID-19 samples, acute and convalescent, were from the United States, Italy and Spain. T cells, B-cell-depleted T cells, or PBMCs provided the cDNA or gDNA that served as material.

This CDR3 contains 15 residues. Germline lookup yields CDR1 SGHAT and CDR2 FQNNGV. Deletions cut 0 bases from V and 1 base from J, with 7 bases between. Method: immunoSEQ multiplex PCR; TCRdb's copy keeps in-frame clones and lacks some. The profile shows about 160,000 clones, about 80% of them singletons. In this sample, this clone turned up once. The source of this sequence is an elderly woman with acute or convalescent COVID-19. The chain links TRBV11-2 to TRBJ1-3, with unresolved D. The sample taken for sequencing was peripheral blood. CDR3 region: CASSLDGGSGNTIYF. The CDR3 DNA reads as TGTGCCAGCAGCTTAGATGGCGGATCTGGAAACACCATATATTTT.